Described below is a single T cell receptor beta chain sequence and its context. Its matching antigen is unknown. Assay used: immunoSEQ multiplex PCR; TCRdb lists only in-frame clones, some missing. This sample carries 110,000 to 150,000 clones, over 85% of them seen once, and the ten largest clones take around 1.5%. The data originate from a study of T cell responses to AZD1222 COVID-19 vaccine. Germline V gene lookup returns CDR1 SGHRS and CDR2 YFSETQ. The CDR3 is 14 residues long. Trimming took 7 bases from V and 5 from J, leaving 18 bases between them. Whole-study results and caveats: Baseline serostatus was positive in only a handful of AZD1222 recipients. Donors skewed white British and female; clonal diversity was possibly underestimated. The span of vaccine-associated CD4 TCRs extended across spike, with dominance at 160-218 and 743-854.

The rearrangement uses TRBV5-1 and TRBJ1-2; D might be TRBD1 (5 bases). Sequences were derived from peripheral blood, sampled on day 0 of AZD1222 vaccination. The receptor comes from an adult in good health. This CDR3 reads CASGLYTGPYGYTF. Written as DNA, the CDR3 is TGCGCCAGCGGCCTCTATACAGGCCCATATGGCTACACCTTC. The full variable domain, its missing parts supplied by reference TRBV5-1 and TRBJ1-2, is KAGVTQTPRYLIKTRGQQVTLSCSPISGHRSVSWYQQTPGQGLQFLFEYFSETQRNKGNFPGRFSGRQFSNSRSEMNVSTLELGDSALYLCASGLYTGPYGYTFGSGTRLTVV.